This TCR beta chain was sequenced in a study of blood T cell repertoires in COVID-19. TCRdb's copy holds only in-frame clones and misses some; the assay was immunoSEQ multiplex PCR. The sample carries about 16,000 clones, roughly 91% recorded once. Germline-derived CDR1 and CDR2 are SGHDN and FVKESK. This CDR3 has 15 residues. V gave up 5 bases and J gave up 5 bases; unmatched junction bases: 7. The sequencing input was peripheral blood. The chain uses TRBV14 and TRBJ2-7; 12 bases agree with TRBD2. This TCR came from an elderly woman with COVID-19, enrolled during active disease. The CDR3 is CASSLRTSGVHEQYF. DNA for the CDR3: TGTGCCAGCAGCTTGCGGACTAGCGGGGTTCACGAGCAGTACTTC.